Below, 9 T cell receptor beta chains from the same sample are listed, as sequenced in a study of CD8 T cells in Susac syndrome. The RNA, about 0.45 to 1 ug, was put through reverse transcription using random hexamers. TCRdb passed the immunoSEQ multiplex PCR reads through MiXCR, listing each CDR3 protein once. The repertoire consists of just over 150,000 distinct CDR3 sequences, with 85% to 95% occurring once and the leading ten covering 0.16%. The sample comprised CD4+ T cells from PBMCs. The receptor set was obtained from a human donor with Susac syndrome.

This chain links TRBV25-1 with TRBJ2-7, with D unclear. Per the germline V gene, CDR1 is MGHDK and CDR2 is SYGVNS. V was clipped by 3 bases and J by 7 bases, with 13 bases between them. The CDR3 has 13 amino acids. Here the CDR3 reads CASSEGLTSEQYF. CDR3 coding DNA: TGTGCCAGCAGTGAGGGTCTAACGTCGGAGCAGTACTTC.

V usage is TRBV3-1 and J usage is TRBJ1-6; D gene ambiguous. Per germline, CDR1 LGHDT and CDR2 YNNKEL (reference sequence). The CDR3 sequence is 13 residues long. Trimming took 0 bases from V and 9 from J, leaving 6 bases between them. The CDR3 region has the DNA TGTGCCAGCAGCCAAGAGAGGTCTTCACCCCTCCACTTT. It is translated as CASSQERSSPLHF.

The J gene is TRBJ2-7, the V gene TRBV23-1; possibly TRBD1 for D (7 bases). TRBV23-1 is identified as an open reading frame with a role that is uncertain. The germline V and J ends were trimmed by 5 bases and 6 bases, with 23 bases remaining between them. There are 16 residues in the CDR3. The CDR3 spells CASSSYPQGEVSEQYF. Here the CDR3 DNA reads TGCGCCAGCAGTTCCTATCCCCAGGGGGAGGTTAGCGAGCAGTACTTC.

The V call is TRBV5-1, the J call TRBJ1-1; 8 positions agree with TRBD1. After removal of 0 bases from V and 0 bases from J, the junction contained 7 bases not matched to a gene. Germline CDR1 and CDR2: SGHRS and YFSETQ. This CDR3 is 17 amino acids long. CDR3 DNA sequence: TGCGCCAGCAGCTTGGTAAGGACAGGGCGTATGAACACTGAAGCTTTCTTT. It specifies CASSLVRTGRMNTEAFF. The full variable domain, with the rest looked up from reference TRBV5-1 and TRBJ1-1, is KAGVTQTPRYLIKTRGQQVTLSCSPISGHRSVSWYQQTPGQGLQFLFEYFSETQRNKGNFPGRFSGRQFSNSRSEMNVSTLELGDSALYLCASSLVRTGRMNTEAFFGQGTRLTVV.

The CDR3 nucleotides are TGCGCCAGCAGCTCGATTAGTGGGGAGACCCAGTACTTC. This encodes CASSSISGETQYF. The chain joins TRBV5-1 to TRBJ2-5; no clear D gene. V was clipped by 3 bases and J by 5 bases, with 11 bases between them. The CDR3 sequence is 13 residues long. The germline gives CDR1 SGHRS, CDR2 YFSETQ.

The gene calls are TRBV9 and TRBJ2-2; D is ambiguous. Germline V lookup: CDR1 SGDLS, CDR2 YYNGEE. This CDR3 comprises 13 residues. The V end was cut by 0 bases, the J end by 7 bases, with 7 bases between. CDR3 amino acids: CASSVALGGELFF. The CDR3 DNA sequence: TGTGCCAGCAGCGTAGCTCTAGGCGGGGAGCTGTTTTTT.

V is TRBV2 and J is TRBJ2-1; 8 bases agree with TRBD2. This CDR3 has 13 amino acids. Germline CDR1 and CDR2: SNHLY and FYNNEI. V lost 7 bases, J lost 6 bases, and 5 bases stayed unmatched. CDR3 in DNA: TGTGCCAGCAACGGGGGGGCGGCCAATGAGCAGTTCTTC. This gives the protein CASNGGAANEQFF.

V is TRBV15 and J is TRBJ1-1, with 7 bases fitting TRBD1. The junction had 8 bases not matched to a gene; V was cut back by 2 bases and J by 5 bases. Germline CDR1 is LNHNV and CDR2 is YYDKDF (reference sequence). The CDR3 has 15 residues. The CDR3 DNA is TGTGCCACCAGCAGACTAGGGACAGCACTTACTGAAGCTTTCTTT. It is translated as CATSRLGTALTEAFF.

The chain carries TRBV12-3 or TRBV12-4 and TRBJ1-1; D unresolved. This CDR3 has 15 amino acids. V was trimmed by 5 bases and J by 1 base, leaving 14 bases between them. CDR3 residues: CASSPDVGANTEAFF. CDR3 DNA sequence: TGTGCCAGCAGTCCGGACGTGGGCGCGAACACTGAAGCTTTCTTT.